This T cell receptor (beta chain) was found in a study of beta chain features in type 1 diabetes (dated by TCRdb to between 2017 and 2018). Notes on the research overall: Mean age, gender distribution, total cell number and subset yield were not different between patients and healthy donors. A total of about 100,000,000 sorted cells were examined across all samples, and RNA yield correlated strongly with the number of cells per subset. In the study, TCRB repertoires of sorted circulating CD4+ T cell subsets from recently diagnosed type 1 diabetes patients were compared with those of matched healthy donors. Regulatory and stem cell-like memory subsets were isolated from only 8 patients and about eight healthy donors, whereas naive and central memory subsets came from all 28 donors.

Turning to this clone: Its antigen is unknown. No much larger clone exists at a distance of one base, and base qualities are not known.

All of the isolated RNA was reverse transcribed with the High Capacity cDNA Reverse Transcription Kit, so expressed TCRB transcripts were sequenced. Naive, central memory and regulatory T cell samples underwent deep immunoSEQ sequencing, averaging around 3.6 million total reads per sample. Sorted cells were lysed in RLT buffer, and RNA was extracted using DNase-treated RNeasy Micro or Mini kits according to cell number. To prevent cross-contamination, each cell subset was processed individually, whereas patient and healthy donor samples were processed jointly. The immunoSEQ multiplex PCR was used to amplify TCRB sequences from cDNA, generating 87-bp fragments that spanned the CDR3 region. Sequencing of the amplicons was done on the Illumina HiSeq platform. Concerning the study's data processing: Synthetic template baselines were used to correct PCR bias computationally, reads within Hamming distance 2 were collapsed, and singletons that could not be merged were discarded. Reads were aligned to IMGT to assign V, D and J genes, CDR3 length, and insertions or deletions at six rearrangement sites. Within each subset, clonotype counts were normalized to the number of sorted cells before true diversity and Gini coefficients were calculated with the tcR R package. The overlap coefficient, calculated on TCRB nucleotide sequences, was used to quantify repertoire sharing. As a proxy for the pre-selection repertoire, out-of-frame TCRB sequences from naive cells were analyzed. The table comes from immuneACCESS by way of TCRdb, which keeps in-frame sequences with V and J called. Part of the clones is missing from these tables; in studies checked, under half for an unresolved V gene and the rest for unknown reasons. That table furnishes V, J and clone size, whereas the DNA furnished D and trimming. Within this sample are 310,000 or so clones, with about 15% of them counted one time only. Around 0.015% of the sample comes from the top ten.

A single peripheral blood draw of approximately 100 mL on average was collected from each donor into heparinised tubes. Naive, central memory, regulatory and stem cell-like memory CD4+ T cells were sorted on a BD FACSAria II using a panel including CD45RO, CCR7, CD25, CD127, CD95 and CD27. A purity above 98% was achieved for all sorted populations. PBMCs were separated immediately by Lymphoprep density gradient centrifugation and were stained directly, without being cultured. So that batch effects would be minimized, each experiment stained and sorted samples in pairs, pairing one healthy donor with one patient. Overall results and qualifications from the work: PCR may preferentially amplify shorter templates, but because patient and control samples were amplified and corrected together, any resulting skew would affect both groups equally. Because cDNA was sequenced instead of genomic DNA, activated cells with high expression could be over-represented, although the groups did not differ in activation or CD3 levels. The naive, central memory and regulatory TCRB repertoires appeared to resemble one another more closely among patients than among healthy donors. Only small numbers of individuals were included in the HLA sub-analyses, which left unresolved whether HLA type had any influence on TCRB rearrangement. A moderate but significant shortening of TCRB CDR3 length was observed in type 1 diabetes patients in all four CD4+ subsets. At VDJ recombination sites, type 1 diabetes patients had fewer insertions and more deleted nucleotides, which implies abnormalities in thymic rearrangement.

CDR1 SGHRS and CDR2 YFSETQ are derived from the germline V gene. Trimming leaves V shorter by 1 base and J shorter by 0 bases, with the junction holding 6 bases beyond the gene matches. Taken from cysteine to phenylalanine, the CDR3 has 18 residues. Only the CDR3 part of the read is kept: 54 bases, read in frame from the first base. The sequencing input was naive CD4+ T cells from blood. The meaning of the sample's cell subset or site label: true naive CD4+ T cells. The clonotype originates from a man aged 18 to 30 with type 1 diabetes. The rearrangement combines TRBV5-1 with TRBJ2-6; 8 bases in the middle match TRBD1. The bases are TGCGCCAGCAGCTTGATTGGACAGGGTCGCTCTGGGGCCAACGTCCTGACTTTC. Its product reads: CASSLIGQGRSGANVLTF. Full variable domain (CDR3 extended with the reference TRBV5-1 and TRBJ2-6 proteins): KAGVTQTPRYLIKTRGQQVTLSCSPISGHRSVSWYQQTPGQGLQFLFEYFSETQRNKGNFPGRFSGRQFSNSRSEMNVSTLELGDSALYLCASSLIGQGRSGANVLTFGAGSRLTVL.